The clone carrying this TCR beta chain appeared a few times. TCRdb re-analysed the 5' RACE reads in MiXCR, keeping a single row per CDR3 protein. The repertoire holds around 50,000 distinct CDR3 sequences, approximately 17% seen once, with 2% to 2.5% in the top ten. The CDR3 extends over 14 amino acids. CDR1 is SGHRS, CDR2 YFSETQ, per germline. The V segment lost 6 bases and the J segment 5 bases; nucleotides outside the gene matches: 7. The sample consisted of naive CD4+ T cells sorted from blood. The subset is: naive CD4+ T cells, CD4+CD45RA+CD25-. This chain uses TRBV5-1 with TRBJ2-7; TRBD1 matches at 11 bases. This sequence originates from a female donor with breast cancer. The CDR3 DNA reads as TGCGCCAGCAACCCCGGGACAGGGGGACACGAGCAGTACTTC. Amino acid sequence: CASNPGTGGHEQYF.